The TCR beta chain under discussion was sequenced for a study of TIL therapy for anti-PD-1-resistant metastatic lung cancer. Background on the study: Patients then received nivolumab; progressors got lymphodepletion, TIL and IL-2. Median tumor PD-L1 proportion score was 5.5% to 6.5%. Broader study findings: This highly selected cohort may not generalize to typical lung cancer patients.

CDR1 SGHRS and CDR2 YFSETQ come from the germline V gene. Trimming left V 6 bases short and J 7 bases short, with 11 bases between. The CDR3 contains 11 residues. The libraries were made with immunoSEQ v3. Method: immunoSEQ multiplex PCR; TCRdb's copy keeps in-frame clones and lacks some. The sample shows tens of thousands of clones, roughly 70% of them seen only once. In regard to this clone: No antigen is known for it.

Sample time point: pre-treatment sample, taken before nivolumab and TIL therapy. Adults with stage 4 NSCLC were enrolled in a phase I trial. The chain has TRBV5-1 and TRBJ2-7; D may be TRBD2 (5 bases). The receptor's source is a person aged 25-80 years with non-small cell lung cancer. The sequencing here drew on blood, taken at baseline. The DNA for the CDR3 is TGCGCCAGCACATCGGGGTGGGAGCAGTACTTC. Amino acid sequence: CASTSGWEQYF.